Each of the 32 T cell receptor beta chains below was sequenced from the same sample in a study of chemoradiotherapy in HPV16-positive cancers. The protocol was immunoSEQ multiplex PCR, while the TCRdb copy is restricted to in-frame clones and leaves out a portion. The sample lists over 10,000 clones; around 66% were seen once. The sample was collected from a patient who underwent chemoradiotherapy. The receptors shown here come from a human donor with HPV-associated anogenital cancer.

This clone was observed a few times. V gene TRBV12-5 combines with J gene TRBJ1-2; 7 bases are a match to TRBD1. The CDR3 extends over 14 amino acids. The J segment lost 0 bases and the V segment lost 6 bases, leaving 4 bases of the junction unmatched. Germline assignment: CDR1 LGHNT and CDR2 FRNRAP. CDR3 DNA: TGTGCTAGTGGGCGGGACAGCTCTAACTATGGCTACACCTTC. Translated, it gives CASGRDSSNYGYTF.

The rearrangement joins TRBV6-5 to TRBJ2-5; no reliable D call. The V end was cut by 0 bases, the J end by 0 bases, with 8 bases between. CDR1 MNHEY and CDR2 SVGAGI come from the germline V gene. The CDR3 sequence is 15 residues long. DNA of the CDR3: TGTGCCAGCAGTTACTCCCGGCAGCACCAAGAGACCCAGTACTTC. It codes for CASSYSRQHQETQYF.

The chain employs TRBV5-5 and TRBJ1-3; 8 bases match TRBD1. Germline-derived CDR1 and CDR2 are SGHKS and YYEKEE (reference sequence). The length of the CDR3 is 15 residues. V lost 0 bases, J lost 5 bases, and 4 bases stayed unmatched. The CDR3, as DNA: TGTGCCAGCAGCTTGGAACAGGGGGTTAGAAACACCATATATTTT. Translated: CASSLEQGVRNTIYF.

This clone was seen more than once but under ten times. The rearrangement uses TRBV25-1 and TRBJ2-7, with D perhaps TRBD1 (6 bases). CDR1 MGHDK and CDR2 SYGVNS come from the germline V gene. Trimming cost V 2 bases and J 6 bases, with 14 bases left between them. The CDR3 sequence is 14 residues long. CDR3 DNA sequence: TGTGCCAGCAGTGAACCCGGGACAACGACCGAGCAGTACTTC. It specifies CASSEPGTTTEQYF.

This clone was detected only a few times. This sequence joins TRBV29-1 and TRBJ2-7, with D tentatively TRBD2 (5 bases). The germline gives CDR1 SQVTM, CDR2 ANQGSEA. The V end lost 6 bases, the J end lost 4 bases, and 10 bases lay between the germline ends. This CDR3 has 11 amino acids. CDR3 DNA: TGCAGCGTAAGTGTAGCGTACGAGCAGTACTTC. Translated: CSVSVAYEQYF.

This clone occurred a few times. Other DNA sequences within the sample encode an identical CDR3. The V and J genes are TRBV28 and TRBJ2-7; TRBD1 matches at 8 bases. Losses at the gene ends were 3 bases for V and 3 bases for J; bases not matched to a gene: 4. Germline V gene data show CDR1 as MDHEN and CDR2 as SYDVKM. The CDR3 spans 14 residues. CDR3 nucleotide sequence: TGTGCCAGCAGTTTCCCAGGGACAGGCTACGAGCAGTACTTC. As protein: CASSFPGTGYEQYF.

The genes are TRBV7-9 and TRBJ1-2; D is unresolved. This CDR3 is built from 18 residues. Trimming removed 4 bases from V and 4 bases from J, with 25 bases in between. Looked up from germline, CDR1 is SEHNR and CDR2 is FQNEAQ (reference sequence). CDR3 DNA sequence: TGTGCCAGCAGCTCGGCAAACGTGCACTTTTTCCGCATCTATGGCTACACCTTC. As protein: CASSSANVHFFRIYGYTF.

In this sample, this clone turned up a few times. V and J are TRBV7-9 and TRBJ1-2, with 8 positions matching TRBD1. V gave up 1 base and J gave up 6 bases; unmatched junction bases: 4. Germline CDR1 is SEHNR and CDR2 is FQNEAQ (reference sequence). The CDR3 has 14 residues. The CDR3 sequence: CASSLGTGWNGYTF. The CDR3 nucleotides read TGTGCCAGCAGCTTAGGGACAGGGTGGAATGGCTACACCTTC.

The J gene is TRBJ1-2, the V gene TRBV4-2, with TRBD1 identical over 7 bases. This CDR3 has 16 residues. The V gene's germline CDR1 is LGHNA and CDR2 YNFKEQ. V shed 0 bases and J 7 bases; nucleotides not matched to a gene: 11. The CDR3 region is CASSQEHGQAHGGYTF. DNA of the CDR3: TGTGCCAGCAGCCAAGAACACGGACAGGCCCATGGTGGCTACACCTTC.

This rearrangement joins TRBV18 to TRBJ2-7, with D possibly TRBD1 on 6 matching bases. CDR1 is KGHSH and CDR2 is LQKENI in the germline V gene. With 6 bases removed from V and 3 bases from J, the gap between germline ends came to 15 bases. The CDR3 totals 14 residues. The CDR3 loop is CASSGALEDYEQYF. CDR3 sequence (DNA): TGTGCCAGCTCGGGGGCCTTGGAAGACTACGAGCAGTACTTC.

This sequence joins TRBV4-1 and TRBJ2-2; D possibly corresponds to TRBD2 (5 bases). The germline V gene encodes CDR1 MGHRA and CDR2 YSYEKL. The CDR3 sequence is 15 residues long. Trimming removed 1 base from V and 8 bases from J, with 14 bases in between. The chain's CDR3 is CASSQGTVGFGELFF. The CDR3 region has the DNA TGCGCCAGCAGCCAAGGGACTGTGGGATTTGGGGAGCTGTTTTTT.

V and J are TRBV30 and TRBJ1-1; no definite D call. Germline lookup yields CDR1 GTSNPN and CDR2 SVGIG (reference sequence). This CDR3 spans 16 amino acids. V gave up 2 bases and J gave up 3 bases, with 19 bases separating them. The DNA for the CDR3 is TGTGCCTGGAGTAATGCGATCGGGGTGTTTGACACTGAAGCTTTCTTT. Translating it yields CAWSNAIGVFDTEAFF.

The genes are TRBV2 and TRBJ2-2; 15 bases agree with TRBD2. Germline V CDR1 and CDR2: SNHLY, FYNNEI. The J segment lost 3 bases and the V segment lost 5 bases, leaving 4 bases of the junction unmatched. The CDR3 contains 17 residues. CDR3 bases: TGTGCCAGCAGTAAGGGACTAGCGGGGGGATACACCGGGGAGCTGTTTTTT. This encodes CASSKGLAGGYTGELFF.

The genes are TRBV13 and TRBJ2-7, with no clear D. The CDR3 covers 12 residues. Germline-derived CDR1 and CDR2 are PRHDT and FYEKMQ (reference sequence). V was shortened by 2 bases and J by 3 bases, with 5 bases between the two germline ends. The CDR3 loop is CASSLSNYEQYF. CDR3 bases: TGTGCCAGCAGCTTAAGTAACTACGAGCAGTACTTC.

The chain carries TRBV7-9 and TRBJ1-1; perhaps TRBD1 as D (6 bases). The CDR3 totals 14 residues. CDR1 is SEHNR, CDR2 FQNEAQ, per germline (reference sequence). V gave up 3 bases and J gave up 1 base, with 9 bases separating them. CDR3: CASSLLTGNTEAFF. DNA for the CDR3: TGTGCCAGCAGCTTGTTGACAGGGAACACTGAAGCTTTCTTT.

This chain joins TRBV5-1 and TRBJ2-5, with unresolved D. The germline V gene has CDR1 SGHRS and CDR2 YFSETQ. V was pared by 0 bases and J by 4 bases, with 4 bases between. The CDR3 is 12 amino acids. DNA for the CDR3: TGCGCCAGCAGCTTGGATGGAGAGACCCAGTACTTC. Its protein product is CASSLDGETQYF.

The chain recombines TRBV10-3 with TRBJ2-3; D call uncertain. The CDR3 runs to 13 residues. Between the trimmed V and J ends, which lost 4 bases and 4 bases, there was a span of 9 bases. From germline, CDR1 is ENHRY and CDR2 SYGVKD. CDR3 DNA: TGTGCCATCAGTGCCTGGCCGGCAGATACGCAGTATTTT. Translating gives CAISAWPADTQYF.

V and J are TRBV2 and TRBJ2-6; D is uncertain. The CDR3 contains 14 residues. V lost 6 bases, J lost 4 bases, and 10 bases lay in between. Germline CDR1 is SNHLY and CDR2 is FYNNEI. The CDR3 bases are TGTGCCAGCAGACTTCATCAGGGGGCCAACGTCCTGACTTTC. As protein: CASRLHQGANVLTF.

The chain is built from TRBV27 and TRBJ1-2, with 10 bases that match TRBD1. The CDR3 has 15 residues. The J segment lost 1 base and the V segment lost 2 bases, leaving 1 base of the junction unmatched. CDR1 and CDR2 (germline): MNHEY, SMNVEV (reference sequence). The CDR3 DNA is TGTGCCAGCAGTTTAGGGACAGGGGTTAACTATGGCTACACCTTC. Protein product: CASSLGTGVNYGYTF.

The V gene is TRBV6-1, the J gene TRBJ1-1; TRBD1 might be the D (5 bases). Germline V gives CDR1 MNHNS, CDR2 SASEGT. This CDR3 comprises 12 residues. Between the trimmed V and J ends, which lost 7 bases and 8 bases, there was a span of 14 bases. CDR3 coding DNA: TGTGCCAGCACGTTTCGGGACGCAGAAGCTTTCTTT. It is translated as CASTFRDAEAFF.

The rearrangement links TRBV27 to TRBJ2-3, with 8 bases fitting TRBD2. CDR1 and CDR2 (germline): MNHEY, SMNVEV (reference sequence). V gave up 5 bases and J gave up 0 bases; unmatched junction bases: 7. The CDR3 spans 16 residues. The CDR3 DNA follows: TGTGCCAGCAGTCGACGAGCGGGGGAAAGCACAGATACGCAGTATTTT. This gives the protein CASSRRAGESTDTQYF.

CDR3 in amino acids: CASSTLYRQINSGNTIYF. CDR3 nucleotide sequence: TGTGCCAGCAGCACCCTTTACAGACAGATAAACTCTGGAAACACCATATATTTT. The genes are TRBV5-6 and TRBJ1-3, with D possibly being TRBD1 (5 bases). This CDR3 is 18 amino acids long. Trimming removed 4 bases from V and 0 bases from J, with 20 bases in between. Germline V CDR1 and CDR2: SGHDT, YYEEEE.

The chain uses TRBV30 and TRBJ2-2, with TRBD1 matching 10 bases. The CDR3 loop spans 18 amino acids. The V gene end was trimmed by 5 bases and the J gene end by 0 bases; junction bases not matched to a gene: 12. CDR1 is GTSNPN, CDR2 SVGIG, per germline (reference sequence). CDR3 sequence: CAWWMGQGIPSNTGELFF. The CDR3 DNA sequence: TGTGCCTGGTGGATGGGACAGGGGATCCCCTCGAACACCGGGGAGCTGTTTTTT.

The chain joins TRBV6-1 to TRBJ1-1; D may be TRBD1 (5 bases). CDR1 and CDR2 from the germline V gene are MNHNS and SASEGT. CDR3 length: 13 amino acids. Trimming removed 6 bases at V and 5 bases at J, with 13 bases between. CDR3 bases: TGTGCCAGCAGCCCCGAGGGGCTGACTGAAGCTTTCTTT. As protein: CASSPEGLTEAFF.

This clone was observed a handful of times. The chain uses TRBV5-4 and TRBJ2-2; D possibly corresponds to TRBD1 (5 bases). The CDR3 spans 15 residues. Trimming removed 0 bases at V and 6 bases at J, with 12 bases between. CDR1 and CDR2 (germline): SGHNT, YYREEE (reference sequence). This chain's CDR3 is CASSLGAPGSGELFF. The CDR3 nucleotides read TGTGCCAGCAGCTTGGGCGCCCCAGGGTCCGGGGAGCTGTTTTTT.

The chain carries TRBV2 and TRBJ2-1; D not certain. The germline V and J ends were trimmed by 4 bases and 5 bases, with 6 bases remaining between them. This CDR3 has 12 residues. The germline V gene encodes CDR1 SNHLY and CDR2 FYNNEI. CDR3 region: CASSGLNNEQFF. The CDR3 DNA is TGTGCCAGCAGTGGTTTAAACAATGAGCAGTTCTTC.

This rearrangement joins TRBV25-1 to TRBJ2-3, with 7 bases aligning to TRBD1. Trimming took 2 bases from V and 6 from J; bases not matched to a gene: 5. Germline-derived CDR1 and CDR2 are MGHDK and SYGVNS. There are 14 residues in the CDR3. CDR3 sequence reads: CASSERQGLDTQYF. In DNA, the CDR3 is TGTGCCAGCAGTGAACGACAGGGCCTTGATACGCAGTATTTT.

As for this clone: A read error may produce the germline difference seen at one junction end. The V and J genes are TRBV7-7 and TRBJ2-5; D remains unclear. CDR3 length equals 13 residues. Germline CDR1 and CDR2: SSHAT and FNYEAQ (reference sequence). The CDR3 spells CASSPQTQETQYF. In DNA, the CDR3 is TGTGCTAGCAGCCCCCAAACTCAAGAGACCCAGTACTTC.

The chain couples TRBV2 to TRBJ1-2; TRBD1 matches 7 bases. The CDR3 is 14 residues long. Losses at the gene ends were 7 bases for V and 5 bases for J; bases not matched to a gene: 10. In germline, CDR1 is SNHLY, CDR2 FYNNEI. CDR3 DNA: TGTGCCAGCAAGGGAGGAGGGGGCGTTTATGGCTACACCTTC. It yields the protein CASKGGGGVYGYTF.

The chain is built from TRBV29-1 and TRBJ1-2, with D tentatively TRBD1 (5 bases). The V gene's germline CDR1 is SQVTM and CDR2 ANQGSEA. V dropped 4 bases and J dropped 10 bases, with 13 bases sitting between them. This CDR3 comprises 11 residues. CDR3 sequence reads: CSVVDSGLYTF. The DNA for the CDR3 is TGCAGCGTTGTTGACAGCGGACTCTACACCTTC.

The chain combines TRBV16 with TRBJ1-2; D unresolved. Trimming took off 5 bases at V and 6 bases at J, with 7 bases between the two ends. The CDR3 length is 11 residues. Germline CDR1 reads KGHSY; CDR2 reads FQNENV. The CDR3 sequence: CASSYANGYTF. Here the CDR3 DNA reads TGTGCCAGCAGCTATGCAAATGGCTACACCTTC.

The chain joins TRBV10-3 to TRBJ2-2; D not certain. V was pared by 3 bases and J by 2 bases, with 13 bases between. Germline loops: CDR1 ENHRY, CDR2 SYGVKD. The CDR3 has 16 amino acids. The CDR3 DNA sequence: TGTGCCATCAGTGATTTAAGCAGGAGCAACACCGGGGAGCTGTTTTTT. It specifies CAISDLSRSNTGELFF.